The T cell receptor (beta chain) described here comes from a study of blood T cells in healthy people across ages. The study drew donors from healthy Caucasian individuals in Russia aged roughly 6 to 95. Turning to this clonotype: This may stem from a read error, because a much larger clone lies one nucleotide away.

Sample-barcoded 5' priming and a J-beta primer mix drove a second PCR of about 6 to 11 cycles. TCRdb reprocessed the 5' RACE reads with MiXCR, giving one entry per CDR3 protein. The sample holds over 1,500,000 distinct CDR3 sequences, roughly two fifths seen once. This CDR3 comprises 11 residues. CDR1 is SNHLY and CDR2 is FYNNEI in the germline V gene. Sequenced material: blood. The J gene is TRBJ1-1, the V gene TRBV2; no firm D call. This receptor was taken from a human donor in good health. The chain's CDR3 is CASSVYTEVFF. DNA for the CDR3: TGTGCCAGCAGTGTCTACACTGAAGTTTTCTTT.